The entry below gives a single T cell receptor (beta chain) sequence along with its context. These data are taken from a study of blood T cell repertoires in COVID-19. Background on the study: The samples span acute and convalescent COVID-19 from the United States, Italy and Spain.

Original analysis: Amplification with reference gene primers provided the estimates of nucleated cell counts. Repertoires were generated with immunoSEQ multiplex PCR, while TCRdb's copy carries only in-frame clones and drops some. The V and J calls and clone size are taken from that table; D and trimming were inferred from the DNA. The sample yields 280,000 or so clones, approximately 86% seen once. Germline V gene data show CDR1 as DFQATT and CDR2 as SNEGSKA (reference sequence). There are 11 residues in the CDR3. The sequence came from a woman younger than 45 who had recovered from COVID-19. Sequenced input: peripheral blood. The V call is TRBV20-1, the J call TRBJ2-5; 8 bases line up with TRBD2. CDR3 sequence reads: CSPGGEETQYF. The CDR3 DNA is TGCAGCCCCGGGGGGGAAGAGACCCAGTACTTC.